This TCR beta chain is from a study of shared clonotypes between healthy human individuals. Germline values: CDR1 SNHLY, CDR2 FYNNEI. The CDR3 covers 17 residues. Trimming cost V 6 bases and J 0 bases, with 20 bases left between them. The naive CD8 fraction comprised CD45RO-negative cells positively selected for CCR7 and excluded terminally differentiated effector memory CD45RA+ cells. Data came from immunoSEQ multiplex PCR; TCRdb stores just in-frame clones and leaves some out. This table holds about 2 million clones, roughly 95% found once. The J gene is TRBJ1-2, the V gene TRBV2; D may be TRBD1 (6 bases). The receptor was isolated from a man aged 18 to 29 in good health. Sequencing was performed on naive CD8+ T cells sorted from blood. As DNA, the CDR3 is TGTGCCAGCAGCCGCACGACTCAGGGGTCAGCTAACTATGGCTACACCTTC. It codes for CASSRTTQGSANYGYTF.